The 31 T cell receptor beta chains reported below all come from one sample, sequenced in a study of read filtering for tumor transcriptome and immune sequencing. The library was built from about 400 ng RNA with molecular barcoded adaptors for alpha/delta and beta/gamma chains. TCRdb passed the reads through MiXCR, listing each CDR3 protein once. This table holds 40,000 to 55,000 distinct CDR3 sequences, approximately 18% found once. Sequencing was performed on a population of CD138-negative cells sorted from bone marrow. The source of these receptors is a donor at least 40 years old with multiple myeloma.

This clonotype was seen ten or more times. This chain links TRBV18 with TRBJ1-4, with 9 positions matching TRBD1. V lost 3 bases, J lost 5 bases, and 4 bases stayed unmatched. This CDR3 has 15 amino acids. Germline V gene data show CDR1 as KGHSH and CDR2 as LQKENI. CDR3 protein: CASSPGQGINEKLFF. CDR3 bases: TGTGCCAGCTCACCCGGACAGGGGATAAATGAAAAACTGTTTTTT.

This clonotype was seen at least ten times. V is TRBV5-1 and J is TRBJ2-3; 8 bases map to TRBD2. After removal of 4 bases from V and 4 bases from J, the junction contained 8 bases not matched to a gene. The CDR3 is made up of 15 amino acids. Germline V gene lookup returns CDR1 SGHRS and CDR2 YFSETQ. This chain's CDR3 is CASSPRQRESDTQYF. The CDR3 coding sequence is TGCGCCAGCAGCCCCCGGCAGCGGGAGTCAGATACGCAGTATTTT.

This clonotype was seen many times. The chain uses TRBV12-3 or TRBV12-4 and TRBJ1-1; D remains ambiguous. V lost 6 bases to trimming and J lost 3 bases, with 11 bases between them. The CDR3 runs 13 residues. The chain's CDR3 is CASSPQVYTEAFF. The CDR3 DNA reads TGTGCCAGCAGCCCCCAGGTGTACACTGAAGCTTTCTTT.

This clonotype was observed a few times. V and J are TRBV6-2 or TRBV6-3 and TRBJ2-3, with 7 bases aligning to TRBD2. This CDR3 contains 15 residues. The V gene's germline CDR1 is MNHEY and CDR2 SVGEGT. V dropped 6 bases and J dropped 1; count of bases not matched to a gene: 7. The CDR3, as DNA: TGTGCCAGCAGGCAGAGGCTAGCGGGCACAGATACGCAGTATTTT. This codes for CASRQRLAGTDTQYF.

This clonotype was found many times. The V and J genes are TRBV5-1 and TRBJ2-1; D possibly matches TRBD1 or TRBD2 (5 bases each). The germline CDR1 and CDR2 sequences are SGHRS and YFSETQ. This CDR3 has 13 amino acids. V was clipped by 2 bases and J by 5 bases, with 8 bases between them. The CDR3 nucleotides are TGCGCCAGCAGCTTCCAGGGAGACAATGAGCAGTTCTTC. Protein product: CASSFQGDNEQFF.

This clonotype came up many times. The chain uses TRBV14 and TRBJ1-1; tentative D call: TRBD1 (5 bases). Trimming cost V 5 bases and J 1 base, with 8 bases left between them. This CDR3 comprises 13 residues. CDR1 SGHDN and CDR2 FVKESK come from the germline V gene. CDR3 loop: CASSKGQNTEAFF. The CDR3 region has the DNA TGTGCCAGCAGCAAAGGACAGAACACTGAAGCTTTCTTT.

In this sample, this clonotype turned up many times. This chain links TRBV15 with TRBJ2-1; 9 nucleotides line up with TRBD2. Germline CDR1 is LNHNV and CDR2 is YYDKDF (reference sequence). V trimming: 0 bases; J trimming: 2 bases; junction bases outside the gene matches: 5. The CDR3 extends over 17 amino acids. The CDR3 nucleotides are TGTGCCACCAGCAGAGAGGCTAGCGGGAAGGCCTACAATGAGCAGTTCTTC. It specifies CATSREASGKAYNEQFF.

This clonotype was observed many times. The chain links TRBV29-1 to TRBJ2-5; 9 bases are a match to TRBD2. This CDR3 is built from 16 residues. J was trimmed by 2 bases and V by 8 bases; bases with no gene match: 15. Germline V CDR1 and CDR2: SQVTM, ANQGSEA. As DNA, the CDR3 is TGCAGCCCCCGGTTACAGATAGCGGGAGATCAAGAGACCCAGTACTTC. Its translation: CSPRLQIAGDQETQYF.

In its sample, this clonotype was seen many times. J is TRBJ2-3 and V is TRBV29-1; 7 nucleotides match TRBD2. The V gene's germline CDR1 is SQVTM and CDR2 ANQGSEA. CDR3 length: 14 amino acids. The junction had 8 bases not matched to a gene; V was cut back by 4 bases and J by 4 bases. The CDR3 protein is CSVVALASPDTQYF. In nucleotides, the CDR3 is TGCAGCGTTGTGGCACTAGCGTCCCCAGATACGCAGTATTTT.

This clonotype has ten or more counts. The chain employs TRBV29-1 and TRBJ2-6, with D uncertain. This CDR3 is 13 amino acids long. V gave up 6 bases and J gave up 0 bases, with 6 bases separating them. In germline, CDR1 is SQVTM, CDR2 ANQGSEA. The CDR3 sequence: CSVSASGANVLTF. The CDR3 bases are TGCAGCGTGAGTGCCTCTGGGGCCAACGTCCTGACTTTC. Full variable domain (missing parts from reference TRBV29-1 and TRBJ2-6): SAVISQKPSRDICQRGTSLTIQCQVDSQVTMMFWYRQQPGQSLTLIATANQGSEATYESGFVIDKFPISRPNLTFSTLTVSNMSPEDSSIYLCSVSASGANVLTFGAGSRLTVL.

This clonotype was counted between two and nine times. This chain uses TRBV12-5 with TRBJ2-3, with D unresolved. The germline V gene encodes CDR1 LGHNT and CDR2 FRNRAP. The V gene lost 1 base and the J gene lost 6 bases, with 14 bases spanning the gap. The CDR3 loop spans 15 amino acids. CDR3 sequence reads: CASGLDLSAIDTQYF. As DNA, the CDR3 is TGTGCTAGTGGTTTGGACCTATCGGCAATCGATACGCAGTATTTT.

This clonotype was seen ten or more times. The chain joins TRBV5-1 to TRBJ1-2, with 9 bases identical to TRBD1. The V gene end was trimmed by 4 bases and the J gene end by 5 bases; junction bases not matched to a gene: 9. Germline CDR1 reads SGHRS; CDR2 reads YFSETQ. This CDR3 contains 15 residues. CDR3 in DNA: TGCGCCAGCAGCCGACAGGGGGGCAGAGAGTATGGCTACACCTTC. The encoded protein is CASSRQGGREYGYTF.

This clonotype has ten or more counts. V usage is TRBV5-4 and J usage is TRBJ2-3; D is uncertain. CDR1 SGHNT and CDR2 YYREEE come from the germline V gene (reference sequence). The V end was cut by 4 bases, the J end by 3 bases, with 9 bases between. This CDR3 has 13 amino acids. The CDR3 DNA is TGTGCCAGCAGCCGACGCAAAACAGATACGCAGTATTTT. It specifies CASSRRKTDTQYF.

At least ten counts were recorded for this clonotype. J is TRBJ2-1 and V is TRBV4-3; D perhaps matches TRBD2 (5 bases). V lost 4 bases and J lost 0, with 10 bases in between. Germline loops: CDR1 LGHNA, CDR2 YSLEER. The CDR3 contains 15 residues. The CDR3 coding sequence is TGCGCCAGCAGCCTTGGGAGTAGCTCCTACAATGAGCAGTTCTTC. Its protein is CASSLGSSSYNEQFF.

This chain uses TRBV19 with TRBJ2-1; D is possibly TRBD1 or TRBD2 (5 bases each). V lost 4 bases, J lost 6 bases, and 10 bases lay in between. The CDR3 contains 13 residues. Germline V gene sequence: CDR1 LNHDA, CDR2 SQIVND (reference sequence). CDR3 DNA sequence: TGTGCCAGTAGTACTGGGACGCTCAATGAGCAGTTCTTC. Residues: CASSTGTLNEQFF. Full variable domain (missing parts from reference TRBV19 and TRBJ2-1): DGGITQSPKYLFRKEGQNVTLSCEQNLNHDAMYWYRQDPGQGLRLIYYSQIVNDFQKGDIAEGYSVSREKKESFPLTVTSAQKNPTAFYLCASSTGTLNEQFFGPGTRLTVL.

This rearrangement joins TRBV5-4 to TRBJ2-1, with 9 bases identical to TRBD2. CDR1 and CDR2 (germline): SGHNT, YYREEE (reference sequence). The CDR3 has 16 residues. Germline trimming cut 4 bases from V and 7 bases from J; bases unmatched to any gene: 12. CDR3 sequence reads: CASSRPWVAGENEQFF. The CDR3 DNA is TGTGCCAGCAGCCGACCCTGGGTAGCGGGAGAAAATGAGCAGTTCTTC.

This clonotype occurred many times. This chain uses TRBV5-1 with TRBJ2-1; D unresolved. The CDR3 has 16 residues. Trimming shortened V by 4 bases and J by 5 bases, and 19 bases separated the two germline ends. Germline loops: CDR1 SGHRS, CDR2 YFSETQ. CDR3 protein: CASSMGSRAPNNEQFF. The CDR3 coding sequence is TGCGCCAGCAGCATGGGTAGCCGGGCTCCGAACAATGAGCAGTTCTTC.

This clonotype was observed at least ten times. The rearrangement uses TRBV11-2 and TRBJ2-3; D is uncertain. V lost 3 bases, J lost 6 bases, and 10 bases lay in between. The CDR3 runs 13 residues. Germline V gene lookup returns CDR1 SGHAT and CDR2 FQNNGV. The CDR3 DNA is TGTGCCAGCAGCTTCGGCCCCGGGGATACGCAGTATTTT. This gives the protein CASSFGPGDTQYF.

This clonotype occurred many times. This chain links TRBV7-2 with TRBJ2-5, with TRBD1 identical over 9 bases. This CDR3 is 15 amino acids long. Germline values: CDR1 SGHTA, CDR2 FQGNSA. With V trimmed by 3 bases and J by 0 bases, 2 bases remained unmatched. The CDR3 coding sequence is TGTGCCAGCAGCTTGGGGACAGGGTACCAAGAGACCCAGTACTTC. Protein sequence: CASSLGTGYQETQYF. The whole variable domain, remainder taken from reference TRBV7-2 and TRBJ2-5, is GAGVSQSPSNKVTEKGKDVELRCDPISGHTALYWYRQSLGQGLEFLIYFQGNSAPDKSGLPSDRFSAERTGGSVSTLTIQRTQQEDSAVYLCASSLGTGYQETQYFGPGTRLLVL.

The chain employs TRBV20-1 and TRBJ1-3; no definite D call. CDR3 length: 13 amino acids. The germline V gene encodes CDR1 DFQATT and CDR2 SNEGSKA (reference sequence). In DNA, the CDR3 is TGCAGCGCAAGAGTCCCCTCTGGAAACACCATATATTTT. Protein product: CSARVPSGNTIYF.

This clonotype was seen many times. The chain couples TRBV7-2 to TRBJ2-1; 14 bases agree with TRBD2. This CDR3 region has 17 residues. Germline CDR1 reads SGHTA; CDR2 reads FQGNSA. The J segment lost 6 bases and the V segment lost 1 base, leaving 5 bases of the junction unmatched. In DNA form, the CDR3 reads TGTGCCAGCAGCTTAGTTCGACTAGCGGGAGGGTTCAATGAGCAGTTCTTC. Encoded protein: CASSLVRLAGGFNEQFF.

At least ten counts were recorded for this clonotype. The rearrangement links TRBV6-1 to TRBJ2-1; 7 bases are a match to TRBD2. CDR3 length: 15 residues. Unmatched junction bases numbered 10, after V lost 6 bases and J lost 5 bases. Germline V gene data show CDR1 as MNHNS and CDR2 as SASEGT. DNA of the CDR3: TGTGCCAGCAGCGCGTTGCGACTAGCTAACAATGAGCAGTTCTTC. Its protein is CASSALRLANNEQFF.

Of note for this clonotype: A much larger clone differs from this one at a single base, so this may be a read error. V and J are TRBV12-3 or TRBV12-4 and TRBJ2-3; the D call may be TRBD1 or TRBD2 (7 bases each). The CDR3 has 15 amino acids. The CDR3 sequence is CASSETGRGTDTHYF. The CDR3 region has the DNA TGTGCCAGCAGTGAGACAGGGAGGGGCACAGATACGCATTATTTT.

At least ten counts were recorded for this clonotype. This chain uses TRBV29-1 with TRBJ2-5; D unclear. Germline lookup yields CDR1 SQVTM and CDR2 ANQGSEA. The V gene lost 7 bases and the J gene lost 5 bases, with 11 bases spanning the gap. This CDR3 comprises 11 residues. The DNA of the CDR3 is TGCAGCGGTATATTGGGGGAGACCCAGTACTTC. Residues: CSGILGETQYF.

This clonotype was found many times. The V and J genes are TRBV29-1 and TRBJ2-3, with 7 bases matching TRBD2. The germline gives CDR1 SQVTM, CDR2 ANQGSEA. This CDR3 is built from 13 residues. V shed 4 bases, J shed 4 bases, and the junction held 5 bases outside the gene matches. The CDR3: CSVGSGNADTQYF. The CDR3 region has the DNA TGCAGCGTTGGAAGCGGGAACGCAGATACGCAGTATTTT.

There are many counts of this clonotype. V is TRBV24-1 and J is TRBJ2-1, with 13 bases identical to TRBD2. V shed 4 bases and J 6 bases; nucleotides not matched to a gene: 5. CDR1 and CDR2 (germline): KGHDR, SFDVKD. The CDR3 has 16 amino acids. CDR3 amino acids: CATSDRGLAGSNEQFF. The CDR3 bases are TGTGCCACCAGTGACCGGGGACTAGCGGGATCCAATGAGCAGTTCTTC.

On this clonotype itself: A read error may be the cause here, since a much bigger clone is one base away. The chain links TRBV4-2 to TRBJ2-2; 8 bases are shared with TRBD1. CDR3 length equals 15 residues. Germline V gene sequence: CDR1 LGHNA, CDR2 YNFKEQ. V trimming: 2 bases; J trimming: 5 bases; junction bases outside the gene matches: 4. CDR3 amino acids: CASSQKDRETGELFF. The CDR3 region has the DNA TGTGCCAGCAGCCAAAAGGACAGGGAAACCGGGGAGCTGTTTTTT.

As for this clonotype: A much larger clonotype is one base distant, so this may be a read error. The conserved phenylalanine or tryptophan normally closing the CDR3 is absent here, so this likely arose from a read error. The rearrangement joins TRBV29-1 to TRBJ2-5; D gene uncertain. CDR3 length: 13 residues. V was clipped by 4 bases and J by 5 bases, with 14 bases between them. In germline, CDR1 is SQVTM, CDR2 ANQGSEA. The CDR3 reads CSVGSSQRETQYL. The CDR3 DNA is TGCAGCGTTGGCAGCTCTCAACGGGAGACCCAGTACCTC.

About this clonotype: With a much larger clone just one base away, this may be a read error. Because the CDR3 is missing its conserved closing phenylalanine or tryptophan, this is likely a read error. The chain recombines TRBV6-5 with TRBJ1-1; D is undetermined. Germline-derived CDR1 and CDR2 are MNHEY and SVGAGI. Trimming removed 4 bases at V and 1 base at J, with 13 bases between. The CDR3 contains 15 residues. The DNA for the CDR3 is TGTGCCAGCAGTTCCCCTCGGGGTTCGAACACTGAAGCTTTCTCT. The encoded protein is CASSSPRGSNTEAFS.

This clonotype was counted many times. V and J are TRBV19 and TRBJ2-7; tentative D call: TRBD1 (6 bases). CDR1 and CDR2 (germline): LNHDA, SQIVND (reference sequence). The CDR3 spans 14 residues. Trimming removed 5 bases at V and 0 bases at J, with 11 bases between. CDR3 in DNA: TGTGCCAGTAGTCCTCAGGGGTACTCCTACGAGCAGTACTTC. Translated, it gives CASSPQGYSYEQYF.

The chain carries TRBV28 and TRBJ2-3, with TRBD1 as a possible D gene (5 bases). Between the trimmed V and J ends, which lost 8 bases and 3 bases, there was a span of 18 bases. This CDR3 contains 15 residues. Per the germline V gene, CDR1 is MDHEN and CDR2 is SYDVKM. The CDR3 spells CASGLRYRPTDTQYF. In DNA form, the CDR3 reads TGTGCCAGCGGTCTTAGGTACAGGCCGACAGATACGCAGTATTTT.